This T cell receptor (beta chain) comes out of a study of blood T cell repertoires in COVID-19. Study-level information: COVID-19 samples, acute and convalescent, were from the United States, Italy and Spain.

Germline CDR1 reads MDHEN; CDR2 reads SYDVKM. The CDR3 length is 12 residues. The trim removed 3 bases at V and 14 bases at J, leaving 4 bases unmatched. The repertoire was sequenced with immunoSEQ multiplex PCR; TCRdb's copy has only in-frame clones and lacks some. Here the sample spans approximately 210,000 clones, around 80% being singletons. The source of this sequence is an elderly woman with COVID-19, enrolled during active disease. The V and J genes are TRBV28 and TRBJ2-1; TRBD2 matches at 10 bases. The sample taken for sequencing was peripheral blood. The DNA of the CDR3 is TGTGCCAGCAGTTTGACTAGCGGGTGGAAGTTCTTC. Its translation: CASSLTSGWKFF.